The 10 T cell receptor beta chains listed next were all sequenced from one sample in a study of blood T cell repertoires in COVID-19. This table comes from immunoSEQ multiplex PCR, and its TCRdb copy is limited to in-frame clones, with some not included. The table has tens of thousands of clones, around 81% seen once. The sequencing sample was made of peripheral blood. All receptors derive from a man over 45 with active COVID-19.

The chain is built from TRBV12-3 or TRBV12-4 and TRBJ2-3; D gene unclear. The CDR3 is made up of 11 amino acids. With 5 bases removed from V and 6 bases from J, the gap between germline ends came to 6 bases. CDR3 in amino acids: CASSPRDTQYF. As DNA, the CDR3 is TGTGCCAGCAGTCCTAGGGATACGCAGTATTTT.

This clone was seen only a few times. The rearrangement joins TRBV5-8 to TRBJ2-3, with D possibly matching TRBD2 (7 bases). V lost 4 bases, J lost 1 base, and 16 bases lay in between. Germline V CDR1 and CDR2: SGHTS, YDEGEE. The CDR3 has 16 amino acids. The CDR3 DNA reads TGTGCCAGCAGCCAGGGGAGCGGGATACGCACAGATACGCAGTATTTT. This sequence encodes CASSQGSGIRTDTQYF.

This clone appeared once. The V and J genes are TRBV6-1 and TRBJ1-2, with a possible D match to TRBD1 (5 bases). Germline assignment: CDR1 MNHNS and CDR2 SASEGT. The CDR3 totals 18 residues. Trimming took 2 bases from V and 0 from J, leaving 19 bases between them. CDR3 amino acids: CASSESPGRVVSNYGYTF. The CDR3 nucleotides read TGTGCCAGCAGTGAATCCCCCGGCAGGGTAGTTTCTAACTATGGCTACACCTTC.

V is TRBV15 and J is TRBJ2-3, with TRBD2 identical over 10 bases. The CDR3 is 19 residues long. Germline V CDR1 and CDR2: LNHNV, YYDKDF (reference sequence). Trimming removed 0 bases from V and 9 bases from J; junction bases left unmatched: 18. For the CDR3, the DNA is TGTGCCACCAGCAGAGATAGAACTACCGGACTAGCGGAGCGGCACACGCAGTATTTT. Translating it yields CATSRDRTTGLAERHTQYF. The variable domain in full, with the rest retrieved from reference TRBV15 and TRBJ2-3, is DAMVIQNPRYQVTQFGKPVTLSCSQTLNHNVMYWYQQKSSQAPKLLFHYYDKDFNNEADTPDNFQSRRPNTSFCFLDIRSPGLGDTAMYLCATSRDRTTGLAERHTQYFGPGTRLTVL.

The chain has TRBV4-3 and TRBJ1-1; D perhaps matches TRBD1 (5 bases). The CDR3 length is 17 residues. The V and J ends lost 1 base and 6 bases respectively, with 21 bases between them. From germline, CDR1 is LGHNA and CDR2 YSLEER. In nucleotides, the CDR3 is TGCGCCAGCAGCCAAGGCCCCCCCCGCGGGGCGTGGGCTGAAGCTTTCTTT. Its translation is CASSQGPPRGAWAEAFF.

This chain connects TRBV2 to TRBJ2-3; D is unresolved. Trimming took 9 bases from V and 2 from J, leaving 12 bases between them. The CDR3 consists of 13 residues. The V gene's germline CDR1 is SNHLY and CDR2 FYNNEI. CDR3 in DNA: TGTGCCAGTTCAACAGCTACCACAGATACGCAGTATTTT. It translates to CASSTATTDTQYF.

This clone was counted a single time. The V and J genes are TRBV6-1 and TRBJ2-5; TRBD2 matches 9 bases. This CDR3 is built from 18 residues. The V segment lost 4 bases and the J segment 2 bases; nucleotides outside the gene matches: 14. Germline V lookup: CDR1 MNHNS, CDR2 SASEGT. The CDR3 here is CASSASFGGGAVQETQYF. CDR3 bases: TGTGCCAGCAGTGCGTCTTTCGGCGGGGGGGCTGTACAAGAGACCCAGTACTTC.

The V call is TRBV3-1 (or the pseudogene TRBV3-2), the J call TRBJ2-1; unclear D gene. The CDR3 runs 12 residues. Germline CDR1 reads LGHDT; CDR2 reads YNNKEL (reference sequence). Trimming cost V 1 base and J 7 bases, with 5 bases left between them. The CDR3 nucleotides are TGTGCCAGCAGCCAAGCAGGAAATGAGCAGTTCTTC. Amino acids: CASSQAGNEQFF.

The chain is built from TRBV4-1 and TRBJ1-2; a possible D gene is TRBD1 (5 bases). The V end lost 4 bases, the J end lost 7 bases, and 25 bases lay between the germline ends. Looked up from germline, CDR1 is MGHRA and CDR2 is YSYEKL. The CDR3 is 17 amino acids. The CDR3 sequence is CASSPQGLGARRGGYTF. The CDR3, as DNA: TGCGCCAGCAGCCCACAAGGCCTGGGCGCAAGAAGGGGTGGCTACACCTTC.

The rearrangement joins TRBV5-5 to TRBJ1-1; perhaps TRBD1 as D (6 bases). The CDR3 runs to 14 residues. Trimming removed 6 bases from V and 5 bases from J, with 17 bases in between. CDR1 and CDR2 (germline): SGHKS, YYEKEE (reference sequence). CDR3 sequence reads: CASNPRGGLTEAFF. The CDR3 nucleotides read TGTGCCAGCAACCCCCGAGGGGGATTGACTGAAGCTTTCTTT.